This T cell receptor (beta chain) was profiled in a study of early T cells in non-severe SARS-CoV-2 infection. Across the whole study: The study sequenced bulk RNA from unsorted whole blood, with chains unpaired.

The study's findings and limits: Matching against VDJdb likely underestimated virus-specific expansions, favoring anti-spike CD8.

To note about this clonotype: Its specificity is not known.

V was shortened by 3 bases and J by 7 bases, with 15 bases between the two germline ends. There are 14 residues in the CDR3. Germline-derived CDR1 and CDR2 are DFQATT and SNEGSKA (reference sequence). Each cDNA molecule carried a unique molecular identifier. TCRdb reanalysed the 5' RACE reads using MiXCR and keeps one entry per CDR3 protein. Here the sample spans approximately 58,000 distinct CDR3 sequences, roughly 12% being singletons. Sample: whole blood. This receptor was taken from an adult who was a healthcare worker with PCR-confirmed SARS-CoV-2 infection or an uninfected control (not recorded which). This chain uses TRBV20-1 with TRBJ1-4; the D is unclear. For the CDR3, the DNA is TGCAGTGCTAGTCTGGACCTCGGAGGTGAAAAACTGTTTTTT. This translates into CSASLDLGGEKLFF.